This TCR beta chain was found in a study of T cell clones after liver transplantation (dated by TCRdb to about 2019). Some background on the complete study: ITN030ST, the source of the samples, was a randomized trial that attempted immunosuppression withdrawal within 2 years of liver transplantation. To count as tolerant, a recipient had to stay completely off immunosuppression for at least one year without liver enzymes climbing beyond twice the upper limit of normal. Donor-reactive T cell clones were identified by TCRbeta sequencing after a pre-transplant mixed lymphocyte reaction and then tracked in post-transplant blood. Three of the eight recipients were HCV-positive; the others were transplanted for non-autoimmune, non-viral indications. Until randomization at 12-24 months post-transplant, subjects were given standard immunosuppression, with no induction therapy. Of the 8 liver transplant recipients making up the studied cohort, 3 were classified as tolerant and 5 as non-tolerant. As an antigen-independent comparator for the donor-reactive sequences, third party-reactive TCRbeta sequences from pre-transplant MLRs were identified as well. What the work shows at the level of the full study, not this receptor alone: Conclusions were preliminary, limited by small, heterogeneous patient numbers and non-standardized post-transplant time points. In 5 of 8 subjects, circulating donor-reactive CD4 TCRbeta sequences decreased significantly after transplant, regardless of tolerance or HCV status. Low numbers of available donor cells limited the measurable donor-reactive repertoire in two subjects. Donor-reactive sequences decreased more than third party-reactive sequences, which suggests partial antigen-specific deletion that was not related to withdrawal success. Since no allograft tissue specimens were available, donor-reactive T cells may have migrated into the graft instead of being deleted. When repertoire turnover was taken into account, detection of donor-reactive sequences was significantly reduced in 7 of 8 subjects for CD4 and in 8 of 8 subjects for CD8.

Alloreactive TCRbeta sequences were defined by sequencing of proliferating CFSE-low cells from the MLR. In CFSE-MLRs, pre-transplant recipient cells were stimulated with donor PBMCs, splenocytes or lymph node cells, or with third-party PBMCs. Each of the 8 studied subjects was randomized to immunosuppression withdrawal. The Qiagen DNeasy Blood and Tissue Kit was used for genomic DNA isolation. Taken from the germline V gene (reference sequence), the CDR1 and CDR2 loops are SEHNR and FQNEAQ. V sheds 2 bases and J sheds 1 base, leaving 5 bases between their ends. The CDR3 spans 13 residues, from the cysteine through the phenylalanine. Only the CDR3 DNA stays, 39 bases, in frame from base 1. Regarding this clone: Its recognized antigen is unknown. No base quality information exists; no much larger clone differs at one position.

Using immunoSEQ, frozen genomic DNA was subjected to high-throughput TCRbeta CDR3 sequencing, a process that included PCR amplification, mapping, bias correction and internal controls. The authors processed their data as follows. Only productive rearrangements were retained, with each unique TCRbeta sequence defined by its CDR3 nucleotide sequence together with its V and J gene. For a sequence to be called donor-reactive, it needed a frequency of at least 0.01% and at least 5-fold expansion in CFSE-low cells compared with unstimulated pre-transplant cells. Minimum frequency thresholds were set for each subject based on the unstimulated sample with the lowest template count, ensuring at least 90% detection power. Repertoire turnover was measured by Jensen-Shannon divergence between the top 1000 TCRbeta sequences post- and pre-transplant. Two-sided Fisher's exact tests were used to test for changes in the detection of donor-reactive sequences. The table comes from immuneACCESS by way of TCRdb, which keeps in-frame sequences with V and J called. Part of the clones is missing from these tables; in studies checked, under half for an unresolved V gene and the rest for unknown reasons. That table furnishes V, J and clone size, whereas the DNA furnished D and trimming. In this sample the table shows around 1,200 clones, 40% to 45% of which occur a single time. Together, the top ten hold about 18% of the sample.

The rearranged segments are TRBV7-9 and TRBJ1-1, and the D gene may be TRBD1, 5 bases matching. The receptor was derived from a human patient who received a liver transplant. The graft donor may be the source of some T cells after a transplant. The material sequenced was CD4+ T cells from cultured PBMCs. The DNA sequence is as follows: TGTGCCAGCAGCTTACAGGGGAACACTGAAGCTTTCTTT. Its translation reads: CASSLQGNTEAFF.